This is a list of T cell receptor beta chains from one sample in a study of circulating CD8 cells and anti-PD-1 response in melanoma. TCRdb reprocessed the reads with MiXCR, giving one entry per CDR3 protein. The table has approximately 150 distinct CDR3 sequences, approximately 11% seen once; the top ten hold around 46%. The material sequenced was CD8+ T cells from PBMCs, taken at baseline or after one month of anti-PD-1 therapy (not recorded which). These receptors all come from a human donor with melanoma. Both conserved end residues are part of each CDR3. Each record gives: V gene, clone size, J gene, D gene, CDR3 length, CDR3 protein, CDR3 DNA. D genes are given only for firm matches. A row's size may be missing; if present it is once, few, many or a size class.

TRBV27	large	TRBJ2-7	TRBD1	13	CASRTGGVNEQYF	TGTGCCAGCCGCACAGGGGGCGTGAACGAGCAGTACTTC
TRBV20-1	hyperexpanded	TRBJ2-7	TRBD2	14	CSATRREGRDEQYF	TGCAGTGCTACGAGGAGGGAGGGCCGGGACGAGCAGTACTTC
TRBV19	large	TRBJ2-1	TRBD1	14	CASSIGTGVDEQFF	TGTGCCAGTAGTATCGGGACAGGGGTCGATGAGCAGTTCTTC
TRBV27	-	TRBJ2-7	TRBD2	15	CASRPEAGAPYEQYF	TGTGCCAGCAGACCCGAGGCGGGAGCCCCCTACGAGCAGTACTTC
TRBV19	large	TRBJ2-1	TRBD2	14	CASSWGGSYNEQFF	TGTGCCAGTAGTTGGGGGGGGTCCTACAATGAGCAGTTCTTC
TRBV27	large	TRBJ2-1	-	14	CASSLAGAYNEQFF	TGTGCCAGCAGTTTGGCAGGGGCCTACAATGAGCAGTTCTTC
TRBV27	large	TRBJ2-1	TRBD1	18	CASSSGVTGELSYNEQFF	TGTGCCAGCAGTTCCGGGGTCACAGGGGAACTTTCCTACAATGAGCAGTTCTTC
TRBV10-3	hyperexpanded	TRBJ2-7	TRBD1	16	CAISPSGTGRTYEQYF	TGTGCCATCAGTCCTTCCGGGACAGGGAGGACCTACGAGCAGTACTTC